This TCR beta chain was sequenced in a study of blood T cell repertoires in COVID-19. Study at large: PBMCs, B-cell-depleted T cells, or T cells provided the cDNA or gDNA that made up the material.

Here immunoSEQ multiplex PCR was the method, and the copy in TCRdb shows in-frame clones only, minus some. The top ten hold roughly 13% of the sample, which has 99,000 or so clones, 86% seen once. In its sample, this clone was seen a few times. This clonotype was sampled from a woman aged 60-75 years in a cohort sampled during active or convalescent COVID-19. Sequencing used peripheral blood.

The CDR3 sequence is CSVVTRFYTNRGLSYNEQFF. CDR3 in DNA: TGCAGCGTCGTGACGCGATTTTACACGAATAGAGGCCTCTCCTACAATGAGCAGTTCTTC. This chain uses TRBV29-1 with TRBJ2-1; unclear D gene. The CDR3 has 20 residues. Trimming pared 6 bases from V and 0 bases from J, leaving 30 bases between. Germline V gene lookup returns CDR1 SQVTM and CDR2 ANQGSEA.